This T cell receptor beta chain was obtained from a study of blood T cell repertoires in COVID-19. Study-level information: Sites in the United States, Italy and Spain provided acute and convalescent COVID-19 samples. From T cells, B-cell-depleted T cells, or PBMCs came the material, which was cDNA or gDNA.

In the original processing: Reference gene primer amplification gave nucleated cell count estimates. Assay used: immunoSEQ multiplex PCR; TCRdb lists only in-frame clones, some missing. That table gives V, J and clone size, and the DNA gave D and trimming. There are about 120,000 clones in the sample; approximately 82% occur only once, and 3.8% lies in the top ten. The sequence was collected from a woman at least 80 years old with acute or convalescent COVID-19. The material sequenced was peripheral blood.

In DNA, the CDR3 is TGTGCCAGTAGTAACCTAGGACAGGATCCTAACTATGGCTACACCTTC. It specifies CASSNLGQDPNYGYTF. The chain joins TRBV19 to TRBJ1-2, with 7 positions matching TRBD1. Germline V gene lookup returns CDR1 LNHDA and CDR2 SQIVND (reference sequence). Trimming cost V 4 bases and J 0 bases; bases outside gene matches: 8. The CDR3 totals 16 residues.